The 30 T cell receptor beta chains in this list originate from one sample, sequenced in a study of T-cell reconstitution after alpha-beta-depleted transplantation in children. Construction of the TCRbeta library involved unique molecular identifiers. Each CDR3 protein is one row after TCRdb ran MiXCR on the PCR reads. The sample records around 440,000 distinct CDR3 sequences, 15% to 20% being singletons. Sequencing used PBMCs, mostly from graft donor cells, obtained 360 days after TCRalphabeta/CD19-depleted stem cell transplant. Every receptor here comes from a boy younger than two who had a stem cell transplant for Wiskott-Aldrich syndrome, so the T cells may come from the graft donor.

V is TRBV2 and J is TRBJ1-2; D is unclear. CDR1 SNHLY and CDR2 FYNNEI come from the germline V gene. V lost 7 bases and J 5 bases, leaving 14 bases between the germline ends. The CDR3 contains 13 residues. The CDR3 reads CASMPGGLYGYTF. The CDR3 region has the DNA TGTGCCAGCATGCCGGGAGGACTTTATGGCTACACCTTC.

This clonotype has just a few counts. This chain uses TRBV29-1 with TRBJ2-5; the D gene is possibly TRBD2 (5 bases). Germline CDR1 and CDR2: SQVTM and ANQGSEA. With 7 bases removed from V and 2 bases from J, the gap between germline ends came to 11 bases. The CDR3 contains 12 residues. The CDR3 nucleotides read TGCAGCGCTCGGACTGTACAAGAGACCCAGTACTTC. Its protein is CSARTVQETQYF.

In this sample, this clonotype turned up a few times. The chain employs TRBV10-3 and TRBJ2-7, with 8 bases identical to TRBD1. The CDR3 length is 14 residues. V trimming: 3 bases; J trimming: 2 bases; junction bases outside the gene matches: 3. Germline CDR1 and CDR2: ENHRY and SYGVKD. The CDR3 DNA sequence: TGTGCCATCAGTGACCGGACAGGGACCTACGAGCAGTACTTC. This translates into CAISDRTGTYEQYF.

This clonotype showed up many times. The chain uses TRBV5-1 and TRBJ2-2, with TRBD2 identical over 7 bases. Germline assignment: CDR1 SGHRS and CDR2 YFSETQ. V shed 1 base, J shed 1 base, and the junction held 10 bases outside the gene matches. This CDR3 comprises 18 residues. Written as DNA, the CDR3 is TGCGCCAGCAGCTTGTTACGGTCTTCTAGCGGGAACACCGGGGAGCTGTTTTTT. Translating gives CASSLLRSSSGNTGELFF.

The chain has TRBV11-1 and TRBJ2-1, with D perhaps matching TRBD1 (6 bases). Germline V gene lookup returns CDR1 SGHAT and CDR2 FQDESV (reference sequence). There are 12 residues in the CDR3. V lost 5 bases and J 10 bases, leaving 12 bases between the germline ends. The DNA of the CDR3 is TGTGCCAGCAGCGACCACACAGGGGAGCAGTTCTTC. Amino acid sequence: CASSDHTGEQFF. Using reference TRBV11-1 and TRBJ2-1 for the parts outside the CDR3, the full variable domain is EAEVAQSPRYKITEKSQAVAFWCDPISGHATLYWYRQILGQGPELLVQFQDESVVDDSQLPKDRFSAERLKGVDSTLKIQPAELGDSAMYLCASSDHTGEQFFGPGTRLTVL.

In this sample, this clonotype turned up a few times. The chain recombines TRBV20-1 with TRBJ2-5; D gene ambiguous. Trimming removed 3 bases from V and 5 bases from J, with 19 bases in between. This CDR3 contains 15 residues. CDR1 and CDR2 from the germline V gene are DFQATT and SNEGSKA (reference sequence). In DNA form, the CDR3 reads TGCAGTGCTAGGGGCAGCATGCCAAGTAGGGAGACCCAGTACTTC. Residues: CSARGSMPSRETQYF.

This chain uses TRBV2 with TRBJ1-2; 7 bases are shared with TRBD1. From germline, CDR1 is SNHLY and CDR2 FYNNEI. J gave up 2 bases and V 6 bases, and 6 bases lay outside the gene matches. The CDR3 is made up of 14 amino acids. The CDR3 DNA sequence: TGTGCCAGCAGCCGGGACAGCGGCAACTATGGCTACACCTTC. Translated, it gives CASSRDSGNYGYTF.

The CDR3 nucleotides read TGTGCCAGCAGCCATGACAGGGACGAACCTTGGAGCAATCAGCCCCAGCATTTT. Encoded protein: CASSHDRDEPWSNQPQHF. J is TRBJ1-5 and V is TRBV14, with 7 bases lining up with TRBD1. There are 18 residues in the CDR3. V dropped 3 bases and J dropped 1; count of bases not matched to a gene: 12. Per the germline V gene, CDR1 is SGHDN and CDR2 is FVKESK. Combining the CDR3 with reference TRBV14 and TRBJ1-5 gives the whole variable domain EAGVTQFPSHSVIEKGQTVTLRCDPISGHDNLYWYRRVMGKEIKFLLHFVKESKQDESGMPNNRFLAERTGGTYSTLKVQPAELEDSGVYFCASSHDRDEPWSNQPQHFGDGTRLSIL.

This chain uses TRBV27 with TRBJ2-6, with TRBD1 as a possible D gene (6 bases). Germline CDR1 MNHEY, CDR2 SMNVEV (reference sequence). V was trimmed by 2 bases and J by 9 bases, leaving 11 bases between them. There are 14 residues in the CDR3. In DNA form, the CDR3 reads TGTGCCAGCAGTTTAAGGCCACAGGGCAACGTCCTGACTTTC. Translation: CASSLRPQGNVLTF.

This clonotype has only a few counts. The chain employs TRBV7-9 and TRBJ2-7; TRBD2 aligns across 11 bases. Trimming cost V 2 bases and J 4 bases; bases outside gene matches: 10. This CDR3 contains 17 residues. Looked up from germline, CDR1 is SEHNR and CDR2 is FQNEAQ (reference sequence). The CDR3 sequence: CASSLTGVLAGEYEQYF. The CDR3 nucleotides are TGTGCCAGCAGCTTAACTGGGGTACTAGCGGGAGAGTACGAGCAGTACTTC.

This clonotype showed up just a few times. This chain joins TRBV6-1 and TRBJ2-1, with TRBD1 matching 7 bases. After removal of 8 bases from V and 3 bases from J, the junction contained 16 bases not matched to a gene. Germline CDR1 reads MNHNS; CDR2 reads SASEGT. The CDR3 is made up of 17 amino acids. This CDR3 reads CASYRGRIKSNYNEQFF. In DNA form, the CDR3 reads TGTGCCAGCTACAGGGGAAGAATAAAATCGAACTACAATGAGCAGTTCTTC.

This clonotype has just a few counts. This chain links TRBV29-1 with TRBJ2-1; 7 nucleotides agree with TRBD2. The CDR3 sequence is 13 residues long. Germline-derived CDR1 and CDR2 are SQVTM and ANQGSEA. V was pared by 7 bases and J by 5 bases, with 8 bases of the junction left unmatched. The CDR3 loop reads CSGRTSPNNEQFF. CDR3 DNA: TGCAGCGGACGGACTAGTCCCAACAATGAGCAGTTCTTC.

The chain is built from TRBV5-1 and TRBJ1-1; the D gene is possibly TRBD1 (6 bases). This CDR3 has 18 residues. The V and J ends lost 0 bases and 0 bases respectively, with 18 bases between them. Germline CDR1 is SGHRS and CDR2 is YFSETQ. As DNA, the CDR3 is TGCGCCAGCAGCTTGGTTCCCACGGGGGGCTCCATGAACACTGAAGCTTTCTTT. Translating it yields CASSLVPTGGSMNTEAFF.

This rearrangement joins TRBV27 to TRBJ2-7; a possible D gene is TRBD2 (7 bases). CDR3 length: 14 amino acids. The V end lost 1 base, the J end lost 3 bases, and 10 bases lay between the germline ends. Germline V lookup: CDR1 MNHEY, CDR2 SMNVEV (reference sequence). The CDR3 DNA follows: TGTGCCAGCAGTTTATTGAGGGGGGGCTACGAGCAGTACTTC. As protein: CASSLLRGGYEQYF.

This clonotype has a handful of counts. The V gene is TRBV5-1, the J gene TRBJ1-1, with TRBD1 identical over 7 bases. With 4 bases clipped from V and 3 bases from J, the junction kept 9 bases outside the gene matches. Germline CDR1 is SGHRS and CDR2 is YFSETQ. The length of the CDR3 is 15 residues. This CDR3 is CASSRWTGLDTEAFF. CDR3 in DNA: TGCGCCAGCAGCAGATGGACAGGCCTCGACACTGAAGCTTTCTTT.

This clonotype came up a few times. The chain uses TRBV7-9 and TRBJ2-7; D gene ambiguous. CDR3 length equals 12 residues. CDR1 and CDR2 from the germline V gene are SEHNR and FQNEAQ (reference sequence). V gave up 4 bases and J gave up 5 bases, with 9 bases separating them. The CDR3 is CASSSTYDEQYF. In DNA, the CDR3 is TGTGCCAGCAGCTCAACCTACGACGAGCAGTACTTC.

This clonotype was recorded a few times. The V gene is TRBV20-1, the J gene TRBJ2-3; TRBD2 matches at 7 bases. The V gene's germline CDR1 is DFQATT and CDR2 SNEGSKA (reference sequence). Trimming took 8 bases from V and 2 from J; bases not matched to a gene: 4. The CDR3 totals 12 residues. CDR3 nucleotide sequence: TGCAGTCCAGCGGGACCCACAGATACGCAGTATTTT. It yields the protein CSPAGPTDTQYF.

The DNA for the CDR3 is TGTGCCAGCAGCTTAGGGGACTACTCAGATACGCAGTATTTT. This sequence encodes CASSLGDYSDTQYF. This sequence joins TRBV7-2 and TRBJ2-3; TRBD2 matches 7 bases. The germline V gene has CDR1 SGHTA and CDR2 FQGNSA. The J segment lost 4 bases and the V segment lost 1 base, leaving 2 bases of the junction unmatched. This CDR3 has 14 amino acids.

This clonotype was detected a few times. V and J are TRBV10-3 and TRBJ2-2, with 7 bases that match TRBD2. This CDR3 comprises 13 residues. The junction had 8 bases not matched to a gene; V was cut back by 10 bases and J by 6 bases. Per the germline V gene, CDR1 is ENHRY and CDR2 is SYGVKD. The CDR3 here is CATGRRGSGELFF. CDR3 DNA sequence: TGTGCCACCGGGCGGCGGGGGTCCGGGGAGCTGTTTTTT.

This clonotype has more than one count but fewer than ten. The chain joins TRBV2 to TRBJ2-3, with D unclear. Per the germline V gene, CDR1 is SNHLY and CDR2 is FYNNEI. The V gene lost 2 bases and the J gene lost 5 bases, with 11 bases spanning the gap. CDR3 length: 14 amino acids. This chain's CDR3 is CASSELLRVDTQYF. DNA for the CDR3: TGTGCCAGCAGTGAACTCCTTAGAGTAGATACGCAGTATTTT.

The V and J genes are TRBV4-1 and TRBJ2-5; weak D call: TRBD1 (5 bases). V was cut by 1 base and J by 4 bases, with 13 bases left in between. From germline, CDR1 is MGHRA and CDR2 YSYEKL. The CDR3 covers 15 residues. CDR3 DNA: TGCGCCAGCAGCCAAGGCAGGGTCAACATAGAGACCCAGTACTTC. Translation gives CASSQGRVNIETQYF.

Many counts were recorded for this clonotype. The genes are TRBV12-3 or TRBV12-4 and TRBJ2-5; TRBD2 agrees at 12 bases. Trimming removed 5 bases from V and 4 bases from J; junction bases left unmatched: 5. The CDR3 is 15 residues long. CDR3 sequence: CASSPGLAGRETQYF. CDR3 DNA sequence: TGTGCCAGCAGTCCCGGACTAGCGGGGCGAGAGACCCAGTACTTC.

The rearrangement joins TRBV2 to TRBJ1-1; 8 bases match TRBD1. V gave up 6 bases and J gave up 0 bases; unmatched junction bases: 6. CDR1 is SNHLY and CDR2 is FYNNEI in the germline V gene. CDR3 length equals 15 residues. The CDR3 sequence is CASRPGGRMNTEAFF. The DNA of the CDR3 is TGTGCCAGCAGACCAGGGGGCAGAATGAACACTGAAGCTTTCTTT.

This clonotype was counted at least ten times. CDR3 in amino acids: CAITSGVYGYTF. The CDR3 DNA reads TGTGCCATCACCTCAGGGGTCTATGGCTACACCTTC. The chain uses TRBV10-3 and TRBJ1-2, with a tentative D call TRBD1 (6 bases). The CDR3 extends over 12 amino acids. Per germline, CDR1 ENHRY and CDR2 SYGVKD. Between the trimmed V and J ends, which lost 7 bases and 4 bases, there was a span of 10 bases.

The chain has TRBV30 and TRBJ2-4; 9 positions match TRBD1. Trimming removed 4 bases from V and 6 bases from J; junction bases left unmatched: 19. Germline V CDR1 and CDR2: GTSNPN, SVGIG (reference sequence). CDR3 length: 18 residues. The CDR3 region has the DNA TGTGCCTGGACCCAATATCGGCGGGACAGGGAGAGGGGAAACATTCAGTACTTC. It codes for CAWTQYRRDRERGNIQYF.

The gene calls are TRBV3-1 and TRBJ1-1; 8 bases match TRBD1. Germline V gene data show CDR1 as LGHDT and CDR2 as YNNKEL (reference sequence). This CDR3 has 14 residues. J lost 6 bases, V lost 2 bases, and 5 bases had no gene match. The CDR3 is CASSQQGAGAEAFF. CDR3 sequence (DNA): TGTGCCAGCAGCCAACAGGGGGCGGGGGCTGAAGCTTTCTTT.

The chain recombines TRBV28 with TRBJ2-3, with 8 bases lining up with TRBD2. The length of the CDR3 is 15 residues. V lost 10 bases, J lost 2 bases, and 11 bases stayed unmatched. Germline CDR1 is MDHEN and CDR2 is SYDVKM. This chain's CDR3 is CAIPGGSGATDTQYF. The CDR3, as DNA: TGTGCCATCCCGGGGGGTAGCGGGGCCACAGATACGCAGTATTTT.

This clonotype was counted ten times or more. CDR3 loop: CASNRGYEQYF. CDR3 sequence (DNA): TGTGCCAGCAATCGAGGTTACGAGCAGTACTTC. The genes are TRBV2 and TRBJ2-7; no definite D call. This CDR3 comprises 11 residues. Looked up from germline, CDR1 is SNHLY and CDR2 is FYNNEI. The V and J ends lost 7 bases and 4 bases respectively, with 8 bases between them.

This clonotype was seen only a few times. The V gene is TRBV18, the J gene TRBJ2-3; no clear D. Germline CDR1 and CDR2: KGHSH and LQKENI. V was clipped by 4 bases and J by 2 bases, with 28 bases between them. The CDR3 length is 20 residues. The CDR3 nucleotides are TGTGCCAGCTCACGCTCGAAAAAGCACTTCCCCTCCCAACTCACAGATACGCAGTATTTT. Translated: CASSRSKKHFPSQLTDTQYF.

This clonotype was seen more than once but under ten times. The chain links TRBV10-3 to TRBJ2-7; 10 bases map to TRBD1. The V gene end was trimmed by 6 bases and the J gene end by 5 bases; junction bases not matched to a gene: 7. The CDR3 is 14 residues long. Germline-derived CDR1 and CDR2 are ENHRY and SYGVKD. The DNA for the CDR3 is TGTGCCATCAGAATGGGACAGGGGTTCGACGAGCAGTACTTC. Residues: CAIRMGQGFDEQYF.